Listed below are T cell receptor beta chains from one sample, sequenced in a study of T-cell memory formation after mild COVID-19. TCRdb fed the 5' RACE reads into MiXCR, producing one record per CDR3 protein. The data contain under 450,000 distinct CDR3 sequences, approximately 15% of them singletons. Sequences were obtained from PBMCs or a T cell subset sorted from them (not recorded which). The source of these receptors is a man between 18 and 29 years old who had mild COVID-19 (a few samples of this study predate the infection). Cell type and time point are not known. The CDR3 runs from the conserved cysteine through the conserved F or W. Each record gives: clone size, J gene, V gene, CDR3 protein. Size tells how often a clone was seen (once, few, many) or the class of an expanded clone, and some rows leave it out.

>few|TRBJ2-3|TRBV10-3
CAIRTHSGGAQDTQYF
>many|TRBJ2-5|TRBV11-1
CASRNRDRGEETQYF
>NA|TRBJ1-6|TRBV11-2
CASSPVGVSPLHF
>NA|TRBJ2-5|TRBV4-1
CASSVIEQETQYF
>few|TRBJ2-7|TRBV7-2
CASSLRRGTAGPGYEQYF
>NA|TRBJ1-6|TRBV7-9
CASSLQGWMGSPLHF
>many|TRBJ2-3|TRBV7-6
CASSLGGLTDTQYF
>NA|TRBJ2-1|TRBV7-2
CASSSATSGGTYNEQFF
>NA|TRBJ2-5|TRBV7-2
CASTKDGSGETQYF
>few|TRBJ2-7|TRBV10-3
CAAGRTTYEQYF
>few|TRBJ1-1|TRBV4-1
CASSHSGLGLEAFF
>few|TRBJ2-1|TRBV9
CASSVGLGDEQFF
>few|TRBJ2-1|TRBV7-2
CASGRKNTMSSSSNIVGTGHEQFF
>few|TRBJ2-3|TRBV10-3
CAIRELAGASDTQYF
>NA|TRBJ1-5|TRBV11-2
CASRILMGGSNQPQHF
>few|TRBJ2-2|TRBV12-3/TRBV12-4
CASSYGLAGIGELFF
>many|TRBJ2-5|TRBV5-1
CASSLEEMYQETQYF
>few|TRBJ2-6|TRBV6-2/TRBV6-3
CASTTGGANVLTF
>few|TRBJ2-7|TRBV7-9
CASRIGPSQYEQYF
>few|TRBJ2-5|TRBV27
CASSPDPTGTIQETQYF
>few|TRBJ2-6|TRBV7-3
CASSSGGPGANVLTF
>NA|TRBJ2-3|TRBV11-2
CASSFQRSTDTQYF
>NA|TRBJ2-7|TRBV5-5
CASRRDVAYEQYF
>NA|TRBJ2-5|TRBV6-5
CASSYSSRGHGETQYF
>few|TRBJ2-3|TRBV27
CASSLLPRTDTQYF
>few|TRBJ1-6|TRBV20-1
CSARAPRENSPLHF
>NA|TRBJ2-5|TRBV7-9
CASSLPQGGQETQYF
>NA|TRBJ2-3|TRBV5-6
CASSSPGIVAGVVSTDTQYF
>NA|TRBJ1-1|TRBV7-3
CASSPNPWDRGNTEAFF
>few|TRBJ2-2|TRBV4-3
CASSQRPGGGTAGELFF
>NA|TRBJ2-1|TRBV7-3
CASSLTPGLPEEQFF